A single sample is the source of the 18 T cell receptor beta chains below, sequenced in a study of OX40 agonist ivuxolimab in advanced cancers. Clones were sequenced by immunoSEQ multiplex PCR, and TCRdb holds only the in-frame ones, with some missing. The table records tens of thousands of clones, 91% of them present only once. The sample here was CD4+ or CD8+ T cells sorted from blood, taken in a trial of the OX40 agonist ivuxolimab. These receptors originate from an adult with an advanced solid tumor such as melanoma, head and neck, liver or kidney cancer.

J is TRBJ2-4 and V is TRBV18; D gene uncertain. Germline V gives CDR1 KGHSH, CDR2 LQKENI. The CDR3 spans 15 residues. With 0 bases removed from V and 0 bases from J, the gap between germline ends came to 6 bases. CDR3 loop: CASSPPGLAKNIQYF. CDR3 DNA: TGTGCCAGCTCACCACCAGGATTAGCCAAAAACATTCAGTACTTC.

The genes are TRBV30 and TRBJ1-3; tentatively, D is TRBD1 (5 bases). Germline CDR1 is GTSNPN and CDR2 is SVGIG (reference sequence). This CDR3 is 15 amino acids long. Trimming pared 5 bases from V and 0 bases from J, leaving 14 bases between. CDR3 region: CAWGQGAISGNTIYF. DNA of the CDR3: TGTGCCTGGGGCCAGGGAGCTATCTCTGGAAACACCATATATTTT.

This clone was observed once. CDR3 sequence: CASSPSGLKNTEAFF. CDR3 DNA: TGTGCCAGCAGCCCGAGCGGCCTCAAGAACACTGAAGCTTTCTTT. The J gene is TRBJ1-1, the V gene TRBV5-4, with D uncertain. The CDR3 totals 15 residues. V dropped 4 bases and J dropped 1 base, with 14 bases sitting between them. From germline, CDR1 is SGHNT and CDR2 YYREEE (reference sequence). Full variable domain (missing parts from reference TRBV5-4 and TRBJ1-1): ETGVTQSPTHLIKTRGQQVTLRCSSQSGHNTVSWYQQALGQGPQFIFQYYREEENGRGNFPPRFSGLQFPNYSSELNVNALELDDSALYLCASSPSGLKNTEAFFGQGTRLTVV.

The chain is built from TRBV5-1 and TRBJ1-1; possible D gene TRBD1, 5 bases. CDR3 length: 15 residues. The V end was cut by 0 bases, the J end by 0 bases, with 9 bases between. The germline V gene has CDR1 SGHRS and CDR2 YFSETQ. DNA of the CDR3: TGCGCCAGCAGCTTGGGGACACCGATGAACACTGAAGCTTTCTTT. Its protein is CASSLGTPMNTEAFF.

This chain connects TRBV25-1 to TRBJ2-5; TRBD1 is a possible D gene (5 bases). Germline V gene lookup returns CDR1 MGHDK and CDR2 SYGVNS. V lost 1 base and J lost 6, with 12 bases in between. The CDR3 is 14 amino acids. CDR3 sequence reads: CASSEWKGEKTQYF. The CDR3 bases are TGTGCCAGCAGTGAATGGAAAGGGGAAAAGACCCAGTACTTC. Based on the CDR3 plus reference TRBV25-1 and TRBJ2-5, the full variable domain is EADIYQTPRYLVIGTGKKITLECSQTMGHDKMYWYQQDPGMELHLIHYSYGVNSTEKGDLSSESTVSRIRTEHFPLTLESARPSHTSQYLCASSEWKGEKTQYFGPGTRLLVL.

The rearrangement uses TRBV5-8 and TRBJ1-2; D is uncertain. The CDR3 has 15 residues. Germline CDR1 is SGHTS and CDR2 is YDEGEE. Between the trimmed V and J ends, which lost 2 bases and 4 bases, there was a span of 15 bases. CDR3 DNA sequence: TGTGCCAGCAGCTTTCAGGCAACCCAACCCTATGGCTACACCTTC. Encoded protein: CASSFQATQPYGYTF.

The chain couples TRBV19 to TRBJ2-3; D is perhaps TRBD2 (6 bases). Germline CDR1 reads LNHDA; CDR2 reads SQIVND (reference sequence). V was pared by 3 bases and J by 5 bases, with 9 bases between. The CDR3 has 13 residues. The DNA for the CDR3 is TGTGCCAGTAGTATGGGAGGCCTAGATACGCAGTATTTT. Protein sequence: CASSMGGLDTQYF.

The genes are TRBV10-3 and TRBJ2-1, with 9 bases lining up with TRBD2. The length of the CDR3 is 16 residues. V dropped 0 bases and J dropped 6; count of bases not matched to a gene: 6. Germline V gene sequence: CDR1 ENHRY, CDR2 SYGVKD. CDR3 sequence reads: CAISESAAGGPNEQFF. CDR3 in DNA: TGTGCCATCAGTGAGTCCGCCGCGGGAGGGCCCAATGAGCAGTTCTTC.

The chain has TRBV28 and TRBJ1-3; D might be TRBD1 (5 bases). V dropped 6 bases and J dropped 0 bases, with 9 bases sitting between them. The CDR3 is 14 amino acids. Germline CDR1 is MDHEN and CDR2 is SYDVKM. In DNA form, the CDR3 reads TGTGCCAGCAGGACAGAGGCCTCTGGAAACACCATATATTTT. This encodes CASRTEASGNTIYF.

This sequence joins TRBV5-6 and TRBJ2-5; 7 nucleotides agree with TRBD1. V lost 4 bases and J lost 5; bases outside the gene matches: 5. This CDR3 contains 13 residues. Germline V CDR1 and CDR2: SGHDT, YYEEEE. The DNA for the CDR3 is TGTGCCAGCAGCAGGGGACAGCGGGAGACCCAGTACTTC. Protein: CASSRGQRETQYF.

This chain connects TRBV7-2 to TRBJ2-2, with D maybe TRBD2 (6 bases). The CDR3 length is 14 residues. CDR1 and CDR2 from the germline V gene are SGHTA and FQGNSA. The germline V and J ends were trimmed by 0 bases and 4 bases, with 6 bases remaining between them. The CDR3 is CASSLAGSTGELFF. Here the CDR3 DNA reads TGTGCCAGCAGCTTAGCCGGGAGCACCGGGGAGCTGTTTTTT.

The rearrangement uses TRBV18 and TRBJ1-4, with 8 nucleotides matching TRBD1. J gave up 5 bases and V 0 bases, and 2 bases lay outside the gene matches. The CDR3 contains 15 residues. Per the germline V gene, CDR1 is KGHSH and CDR2 is LQKENI. CDR3 DNA sequence: TGTGCCAGCTCACCACCGACAGGGGTGAATGAAAAACTGTTTTTT. The encoded protein is CASSPPTGVNEKLFF.

This chain connects TRBV19 to TRBJ2-3; D remains ambiguous. Germline CDR1 is LNHDA and CDR2 is SQIVND (reference sequence). V gave up 4 bases and J gave up 2 bases, with 7 bases separating them. The CDR3 has 13 residues. CDR3 amino acids: CASSKGLTDTQYF. The CDR3 nucleotides are TGTGCCAGTAGTAAAGGTCTCACAGATACGCAGTATTTT.

The chain recombines TRBV19 with TRBJ2-3; 7 bases align to TRBD2. Per the germline V gene, CDR1 is LNHDA and CDR2 is SQIVND (reference sequence). The CDR3 runs to 15 residues. V was clipped by 5 bases and J by 6 bases; unmatched bases: 11. CDR3 nucleotide sequence: TGTGCCAGTAGTGCCTTCGGGAGGCCCCGGGATACGCAGTATTTT. Its protein is CASSAFGRPRDTQYF.

The rearrangement links TRBV5-1 to TRBJ2-1; 7 nucleotides align to TRBD2. The germline V gene has CDR1 SGHRS and CDR2 YFSETQ. The length of the CDR3 is 14 residues. The J segment lost 8 bases and the V segment lost 0 bases, leaving 5 bases of the junction unmatched. CDR3 DNA sequence: TGCGCCAGCAGCTTGGGACTAGCTGTCGATGAGCAGTTCTTC. This sequence encodes CASSLGLAVDEQFF. Using reference TRBV5-1 and TRBJ2-1 for the parts outside the CDR3, the full variable domain is KAGVTQTPRYLIKTRGQQVTLSCSPISGHRSVSWYQQTPGQGLQFLFEYFSETQRNKGNFPGRFSGRQFSNSRSEMNVSTLELGDSALYLCASSLGLAVDEQFFGPGTRLTVL.

The chain links TRBV5-6 to TRBJ2-6, with 10 bases that match TRBD1. Germline V gives CDR1 SGHDT, CDR2 YYEEEE. V lost 5 bases to trimming and J lost 3 bases; unmatched junction nucleotides: 11. This CDR3 comprises 18 residues. The CDR3, as DNA: TGTGCCAGCAGGATCTTCGGGACAGGGGTACGTGGGGCCAACGTCCTGACTTTC. It translates to CASRIFGTGVRGANVLTF.

V gene TRBV5-1 combines with J gene TRBJ2-7; the match to TRBD1 covers 9 bases. Germline V gene data show CDR1 as SGHRS and CDR2 as YFSETQ. CDR3 length: 14 residues. Germline trimming cut 6 bases from V and 4 bases from J; bases unmatched to any gene: 8. The CDR3 coding sequence is TGCGCCAGCACCCCCGGGACAGGGAATTACGAGCAGTACTTC. The encoded protein is CASTPGTGNYEQYF.

This chain joins TRBV2 and TRBJ2-7; D is unclear. V was pared by 5 bases and J by 3 bases, with 8 bases between. Germline V gives CDR1 SNHLY, CDR2 FYNNEI. This CDR3 region has 12 residues. CDR3 DNA: TGTGCCAGCAGTTTGGACCTCTACGAGCAGTACTTC. Translated, it gives CASSLDLYEQYF. The whole variable domain, filled in from reference TRBV2 and TRBJ2-7, reads EPEVTQTPSHQVTQMGQEVILRCVPISNHLYFYWYRQILGQKVEFLVSFYNNEISEKSEIFDDQFSVERPDGSNFTLKIRSTKLEDSAMYFCASSLDLYEQYFGPGTRLTVT.